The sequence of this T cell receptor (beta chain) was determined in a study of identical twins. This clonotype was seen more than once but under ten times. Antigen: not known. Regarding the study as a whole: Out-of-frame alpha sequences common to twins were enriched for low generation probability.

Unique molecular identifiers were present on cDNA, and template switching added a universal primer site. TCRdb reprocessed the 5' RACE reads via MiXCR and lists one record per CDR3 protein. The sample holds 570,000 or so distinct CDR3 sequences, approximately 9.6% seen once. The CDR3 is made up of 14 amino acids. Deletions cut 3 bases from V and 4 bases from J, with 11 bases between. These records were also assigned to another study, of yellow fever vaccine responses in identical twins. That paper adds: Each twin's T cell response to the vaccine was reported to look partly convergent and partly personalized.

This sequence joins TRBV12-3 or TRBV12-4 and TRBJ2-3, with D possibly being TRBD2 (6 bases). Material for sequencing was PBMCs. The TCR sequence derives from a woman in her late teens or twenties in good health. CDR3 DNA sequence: TGTGCCAGCAGTTTCTACGGGGGTGCAGATACGCAGTATTTT. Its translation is CASSFYGGADTQYF.